The rows below give T cell receptor beta chains drawn from one sample of a study of vaccination and CD4 T cells after COVID-19. Which antigens these TCRs recognize remains unknown. TCRdb itself ran the PCR reads through MiXCR, one entry per CDR3 protein. The table lists about 6,800 distinct CDR3 sequences, around half of them singletons. Sample: CD4+ T cells from blood, cultured in vitro. The receptors stem from a human donor in good health. Both conserved end residues are part of each CDR3. D genes are given only for firm matches. Size tells how often a clone was seen (once, few, many) or the class of an expanded clone, and some rows leave it out.

V,D,J,size,CDR3,DNA
TRBV19,TRBD1,TRBJ1-1,.,CASAGQGGTEAFF,TGTGCCAGTGCCGGACAGGGGGGCACTGAAGCTTTCTTT
TRBV6-1,.,TRBJ2-7,.,CASSVGSYYEQYF,TGTGCCAGCAGTGTTGGTTCCTACTACGAGCAGTACTTC
TRBV20-1,.,TRBJ2-7,.,CSARVGAFSSYEQYF,TGCAGTGCTAGAGTCGGGGCGTTCAGCTCCTACGAGCAGTACTTC
TRBV6-4,TRBD1,TRBJ1-2,.,CASSAGGYGYTF,TGTGCCAGCAGTGCAGGGGGGTATGGCTACACCTTC
TRBV5-1,TRBD2,TRBJ2-5,.,CASSSGLAGLQETQYF,TGCGCCAGCAGCTCCGGACTAGCGGGGCTCCAAGAGACCCAGTACTTC
TRBV3-1,TRBD2,TRBJ2-7,.,CASSRSRTSGPYEQYF,TGTGCCAGCAGCCGTTCCAGGACTAGCGGGCCCTACGAGCAGTACTTC
TRBV7-8,TRBD1,TRBJ1-1,.,CASSPITLTGDTEAFF,TGTGCCAGCAGCCCCATAACCCTGACAGGGGACACTGAAGCTTTCTTT
TRBV28,.,TRBJ1-2,.,CASSDGAGVGGYTF,TGTGCCAGCAGTGATGGGGCCGGGGTCGGAGGCTACACCTTC
TRBV7-2,TRBD1,TRBJ2-7,few,CASSIDGDRVSF,TGTGCCAGCAGCATAGACGGGGACAGGGTCTCCTTC
TRBV20-1,TRBD1,TRBJ2-7,few,CSASDRVSFYEQYF,TGCAGTGCCAGCGACAGGGTTTCCTTTTACGAGCAGTACTTC
TRBV20-1,.,TRBJ1-1,few,CSAYPIGGTEAFF,TGCAGTGCTTACCCGATCGGTGGCACTGAAGCTTTCTTT
TRBV6-1,.,TRBJ1-5,.,CASRDGNSNQPQHF,TGTGCCAGCAGGGACGGTAATAGCAATCAGCCCCAGCATTTT
TRBV7-9,TRBD1,TRBJ1-5,.,CASSPSGTEGNQPQHF,TGTGCCAGCAGCCCATCCGGGACAGAGGGCAATCAGCCCCAGCATTTT
TRBV20-1,.,TRBJ1-5,.,CSAWDSNQPQHF,TGCAGTGCTTGGGATAGCAATCAGCCCCAGCATTTT
TRBV19,.,TRBJ1-5,.,CATNTGGQPQHF,TGTGCCACCAACACGGGGGGACAGCCCCAGCATTTT
TRBV29-1,TRBD1,TRBJ1-2,.,CSVTGYGYGYTF,TGCAGCGTGACAGGGTACGGCTATGGCTACACCTTC
TRBV28,.,TRBJ1-2,.,CASDRRPYGYTF,TGTGCCAGCGACCGGCGACCCTATGGCTACACCTTC